This T cell receptor (beta chain) was found in a study of T cells after yellow fever vaccination. Concerning this clonotype itself: As yet, its antigen is unknown.

MiXCR, applied by TCRdb to the 5' RACE reads, yields one record per CDR3 protein. Seen here are under 200,000 distinct CDR3 sequences, about 10% observed once, and the top ten hold 35% to 40%. The CDR3 length is 14 residues. Germline V gene data show CDR1 as LNHNV and CDR2 as YYDKDF (reference sequence). Trimming at V came to 9 bases and at J to 0 bases, leaving 5 bases not matched to a gene. Study-wide results and caveats: Booster samples showed a return of most primary-vaccination clones (under 98% CD4, over 70% CD8). Compared with primary, the secondary response was weaker and peaked at day 5, not 15. The bulk population could contribute abundant contaminating clonotypes to FACS-sorted repertoires.

Sequences were derived from CD8+ T cells sorted from PBMCs, sampled 15 days after the yellow fever booster vaccination. The receptor comes from a man aged 18 to 30 who received the YFV17D yellow fever vaccine. This rearrangement joins TRBV15 to TRBJ1-1; 9 bases fit TRBD1. In DNA, the CDR3 is TGTGCCACGGACCGGGACAGGGTGAACACTGAAGCTTTCTTT. Translated: CATDRDRVNTEAFF.